A selection of T cell receptor beta chains follows, all from one sample in a study of OX40 agonist ivuxolimab in advanced cancers. The assay was immunoSEQ multiplex PCR, and TCRdb's table has in-frame clones only and misses some. The table includes about 48,000 clones, roughly nine tenths detected once. The sample was CD4+ or CD8+ T cells sorted from blood, taken in a trial of the OX40 agonist ivuxolimab. These receptors were taken from an adult with an advanced solid tumor such as melanoma, head and neck, liver or kidney cancer. CDR3s include the opening cysteine and the closing phenylalanine or tryptophan. A D gene is named only where the DNA matches it firmly. Not all rows give a size; the values are once, few, many and, for expanded clones, a class.

TRBJ1-1	TRBV4-1	NA	NA	TGCGCCAGCAGCCAGGTCGGGAACACTGAAGCTTTCTTT	CASSQVGNTEAFF
TRBJ1-5	TRBV7-8	NA	NA	TGTGCCAGCAGCCCCGGGCAGCCGGGATCCCAGCATTTT	CASSPGQPGSQHF
TRBJ2-2	TRBV2	TRBD1	NA	TGTGCCAGCAGTGACCGGACAGGGTCGACCGGGGAGCTGTTTTTT	CASSDRTGSTGELFF
TRBJ2-2	TRBV5-8	NA	NA	TGTGCCAGCATGGGACGGTCGAACACCGGGGAGCTGTTTTTT	CASMGRSNTGELFF
TRBJ2-5	TRBV7-6	NA	NA	TGTGCCAGCAGCTCGGAGGGAGTGGAGACCCAGTACTTC	CASSSEGVETQYF
TRBJ1-2	TRBV2	NA	NA	TGTGCCAGCAGTGGGGGACTGGGGTATGGCTACACCTTC	CASSGGLGYGYTF
TRBJ2-7	TRBV5-6	NA	NA	TGTGCCAGCAGCTTTGGGACTTCAGGGGAGCAGTACTTC	CASSFGTSGEQYF
TRBJ1-2	TRBV14	NA	NA	TGTGCCAGCAGCCAAGAACTGAACTATGGCTACACCTTC	CASSQELNYGYTF
TRBJ1-2	TRBV19	NA	NA	TGTGCCAGTAGTAAGGGAGACAACATCGGCTACACCTTC	CASSKGDNIGYTF
TRBJ2-5	TRBV4-1	NA	NA	TGCGCCAGCAGCCAAGATTTAGGGCCCGGAGAGACCCAGTACTTC	CASSQDLGPGETQYF
TRBJ2-7	TRBV7-8	TRBD1	NA	TGTGCCAGCAGCTTCTCGGGGGGGACAGGGGATTACGAGCAGTACTTC	CASSFSGGTGDYEQYF
TRBJ2-2	TRBV11-2	NA	NA	TGTGCCAGCAGCTTAGTCGGGCCCGGGGAGCTGTTTTTT	CASSLVGPGELFF
TRBJ2-1	TRBV7-6	NA	NA	TGTGCCAGCAGCGAAAACTGGGCAGAGGGCAATGAGCAGTTCTTC	CASSENWAEGNEQFF
TRBJ2-1	TRBV27	NA	NA	TGTGCCAGCAGTTTAGCGAGGGGTCTTACCCTGTGGTTCTTC	CASSLARGLTLWFF
TRBJ2-2	TRBV9	NA	NA	TGTGCCAGCAGCGTAGTTCTAACCGGGGAGCTGTTTTTT	CASSVVLTGELFF
TRBJ1-5	TRBV28	NA	NA	TGTGCCAGCAGTTCTATCAGGGTGGGCAATCAGCCCCAGCATTTT	CASSSIRVGNQPQHF
TRBJ2-1	TRBV14	TRBD2	NA	TGTGCCAGCAGCTCCCTCCCCGCTAGCGGCTCCTACAATGAGCAGTTCTTC	CASSSLPASGSYNEQFF
TRBJ2-7	TRBV4-3	NA	NA	TGCGCCAGCAGCCGTAGTTACAGGGACGAGCAGTACTTC	CASSRSYRDEQYF
TRBJ1-4	TRBV19	TRBD1	once	TGTGCCAGTAGTATTTTCGGGACAGGGGATGAAAAACTGTTTTTT	CASSIFGTGDEKLFF
TRBJ2-5	TRBV9	TRBD2	NA	TGTGCCAGCAGCGTAGGATGGGGGACTAGGGGAGCCCAAGAGACCCAGTACTTC	CASSVGWGTRGAQETQYF
TRBJ2-5	TRBV7-9	NA	NA	TGTGCCAGCAGCCCCGGGGGCGAAATGTACCAAGAGACCCAGTACTTC	CASSPGGEMYQETQYF
TRBJ2-7	TRBV5-1	NA	NA	TGCGCCAGCAGCTTGGCCCGGGGCTACACAACCTACGAGCAGTACTTC	CASSLARGYTTYEQYF
TRBJ1-5	TRBV7-2	TRBD1	NA	TGTGCCAGCAGCTCAACAGGGGCGCGCAATCAGCCCCAGCATTTT	CASSSTGARNQPQHF
TRBJ2-1	TRBV9	NA	NA	TGTGCCAGCAGCTTTCTAGCTGGGGACAATGAGCAGTTCTTC	CASSFLAGDNEQFF
TRBJ1-3	TRBV7-2	NA	NA	TGTGCCAGCAGCCTACCCCGAAACACCATATATTTT	CASSLPRNTIYF
TRBJ1-1	TRBV27	NA	NA	TGTGCCAGCAGTTTTTGGGGCAAGAACACTGAAGCTTTCTTT	CASSFWGKNTEAFF
TRBJ1-2	TRBV27	TRBD1	NA	TGTGCCAGCAGTTCGGGACAGGGAAACTATGGCTACACCTTC	CASSSGQGNYGYTF
TRBJ2-7	TRBV4-1	NA	NA	TGCGCCAGCAGTGGAGCTTCTGTCGAGCAGTACTTC	CASSGASVEQYF
TRBJ2-1	TRBV7-9	TRBD2	NA	TGTGCCAGCAGCTTGGCGGGGGGGCCGGGCAATGAGCAGTTCTTC	CASSLAGGPGNEQFF
TRBJ1-1	TRBV5-1	NA	NA	TGCGCCAGCAGCTTGGGGAGGCGTATGAACACTGAAGCTTTCTTT	CASSLGRRMNTEAFF
TRBJ2-3	TRBV7-9	NA	NA	TGTGCCAGCAGCTTCGGGGCATACGGGACAGATACGCAGTATTTT	CASSFGAYGTDTQYF
TRBJ1-2	TRBV11-2	NA	NA	TGTGCCAGCAGCTTAGAGGCAGGGGCTGGCTATGGCTACACCTTC	CASSLEAGAGYGYTF
TRBJ2-1	TRBV27	NA	NA	TGTGCCAGCAGTTTTAGGCCGTACAATGAGCAGTTCTTC	CASSFRPYNEQFF
TRBJ2-5	TRBV28	TRBD2	NA	TGTGCCAGCAGTTTAGCAACGGGTCCAGCGGGAGCACCGAAAGAGACCCAGTACTTC	CASSLATGPAGAPKETQYF
TRBJ2-7	TRBV4-1	TRBD1	NA	TGCGCCAGCAGCCGAGGGGACAGGACCTACGAGCAGTACTTC	CASSRGDRTYEQYF
TRBJ2-2	TRBV4-1	NA	NA	TGCGCCAGCAGCCAAGTCGGGGCGGCCGGGGAGCTGTTTTTT	CASSQVGAAGELFF
TRBJ2-7	TRBV29-1	TRBD2	NA	TGCAGCGTTGAGAGTGCGGCTAGCGGGGTACCCTACGAGCAGTACTTC	CSVESAASGVPYEQYF
TRBJ2-3	TRBV13	NA	NA	TGTGCCAGCAGCCAAAGCTTGGATACGCAGTATTTT	CASSQSLDTQYF
TRBJ1-2	TRBV25-1	NA	NA	TGTGCCAGCAGTGAAGCTGCACAGCCTGGCTACACCTTC	CASSEAAQPGYTF
TRBJ2-7	TRBV14	TRBD1	NA	TGTGCCAGCAGCTCCCCCAGGGGGCGGAATTACTACGAGCAGTACTTC	CASSSPRGRNYYEQYF
TRBJ1-5	TRBV4-1	NA	NA	TGCGCCAGCAGCCAAACGGAGAGGCCCTATCAGCCCCAGCATTTT	CASSQTERPYQPQHF
TRBJ2-2	TRBV9	NA	NA	TGTGCCAGCAGCGTAGACGGCGGGGGCTTGGGGACCGGGGAGCTGTTTTTT	CASSVDGGGLGTGELFF
TRBJ2-3	TRBV9	NA	NA	TGTGCCAGCAGCGGTAGCCGGGATACGCAGTATTTT	CASSGSRDTQYF
TRBJ1-2	TRBV6-5	NA	NA	TGTGCCAGCAGTTACTCGGACAGAGGCTATGGCTACACCTTC	CASSYSDRGYGYTF
TRBJ1-1	TRBV5-6	TRBD1	NA	TGTGCCAGCAGTCCTGGTCCAGGGGGGACTGAAGCTTTCTTT	CASSPGPGGTEAFF
TRBJ2-5	TRBV11-2	NA	once	TGTGCCAGCAGCACGGCCATGAACCAAGAGACCCAGTACTTC	CASSTAMNQETQYF
TRBJ2-1	TRBV6-5	TRBD2	NA	TGTGCCAGCAGTCCCAGCGGGGGGGGATACAATGAGCAGTTCTTC	CASSPSGGGYNEQFF
TRBJ1-5	TRBV4-1	TRBD1	NA	TGCGCCAGCAGCCAAGTTCAGGGGGCGCATCAGCCCCAGCATTTT	CASSQVQGAHQPQHF
TRBJ1-1	TRBV5-4	NA	NA	TGTGCCAGCAGCCCTACAGGGACTGAAGCTTTCTTT	CASSPTGTEAFF
TRBJ2-1	TRBV27	NA	NA	TGTGCCAGCAGTTGGGAAGCTGAGAATGAGCAGTTCTTC	CASSWEAENEQFF
TRBJ2-7	TRBV7-9	NA	NA	TGTGCCAGCAGCTTGCCAGGGACCACCATCTACGAGCAGTACTTC	CASSLPGTTIYEQYF
TRBJ2-3	TRBV9	TRBD2	NA	TGTGCCAGCAGCCCCGGGGACTACACAGATACGCAGTATTTT	CASSPGDYTDTQYF
TRBJ1-4	TRBV7-9	NA	NA	TGTGCCAGCAGCTCCAATATTGCAACTAATGAAAAACTGTTTTTT	CASSSNIATNEKLFF
TRBJ2-1	TRBV9	NA	NA	TGTGCCAGCAGCGTAGACTTTGTTACCCCCCATGAGCAGTTCTTC	CASSVDFVTPHEQFF
TRBJ1-1	TRBV28	NA	NA	TGTGCCAGCAGTTCCGTTGAAGCTTTCTTT	CASSSVEAFF